What follows are 3 T cell receptor beta chains derived from one specimen sequenced in a study of identical twins. TCRdb passed the 5' RACE reads through MiXCR, listing each CDR3 protein once. The sample lists approximately 600,000 distinct CDR3 sequences; about 7.1% were seen once. The data also belong to a second study, concerning yellow fever vaccine responses in identical twins.

The sequenced sample was PBMCs. These receptors were collected from a woman under 30 in good health.

This chain uses TRBV7-2 with TRBJ2-1, with 8 bases identical to TRBD2. This CDR3 spans 15 amino acids. The germline gives CDR1 SGHTA, CDR2 FQGNSA. V dropped 2 bases and J dropped 9; count of bases not matched to a gene: 9. CDR3 loop: CASSLLIAGFSEQFF. The CDR3 DNA reads as TGTGCCAGCAGCTTATTGATAGCGGGGTTTTCTGAGCAGTTCTTC.

This rearrangement joins TRBV20-1 to TRBJ2-7; 9 nucleotides line up with TRBD1. The CDR3 spans 15 residues. Germline V gene data show CDR1 as DFQATT and CDR2 as SNEGSKA (reference sequence). J gave up 2 bases and V 0 bases, and 5 bases lay outside the gene matches. CDR3 region: CSARDPGQGPYEQYF. The DNA for the CDR3 is TGCAGTGCTAGAGACCCGGGACAGGGTCCCTACGAGCAGTACTTC.

The gene calls are TRBV7-9 and TRBJ2-6, with 9 bases identical to TRBD1. CDR1 SEHNR and CDR2 FQNEAQ come from the germline V gene (reference sequence). V dropped 8 bases and J dropped 0; count of bases not matched to a gene: 8. The CDR3 covers 17 residues. In DNA, the CDR3 is TGTGCCAGCGTCAAAGGGGACAGGGACTCTGGGGCCAACGTCCTGACTTTC. Residues: CASVKGDRDSGANVLTF.